This T cell receptor (beta chain) appears in the sequencing data of a study of shared clonotypes between healthy human individuals. V was trimmed by 5 bases and J by 0 bases, leaving 17 bases between them. The CDR3 length is 16 residues. Germline CDR1 is SEHNR and CDR2 is FQNEAQ (reference sequence). TCRdb's table, derived via immunoSEQ multiplex PCR, lists solely in-frame clones and lacks some. Among millions of clones listed, about 95% were seen once. CD45RO-negative CD8 cells positively selected for CCR7 made up the naive population, which excluded terminally differentiated effector memory CD45RA+ cells. Those who donated, Caucasian adults without exception, all lived in Nashville, Tennessee.

This sequence was found in a man aged 18 to 30 in good health. The sample taken for sequencing was naive CD8+ T cells sorted from blood. This chain uses TRBV7-9 with TRBJ2-7; D perhaps matches TRBD1 (6 bases). CDR3 in DNA: TGTGCCAGCAGCCCTACCCCGGGACATGGCTCCTACGAGCAGTACTTC. Translating it yields CASSPTPGHGSYEQYF. The variable domain in full, completed from reference TRBV7-9 and TRBJ2-7, reads DTGVSQNPRHKITKRGQNVTFRCDPISEHNRLYWYRQTLGQGPEFLTYFQNEAQLEKSRLLSDRFSAERPKGSFSTLEIQRTEQGDSAMYLCASSPTPGHGSYEQYFGPGTRLTVT.